This TCR beta chain was sequenced in a study of blood T cell repertoires in COVID-19. Study overall: Both acute and convalescent COVID-19 samples were obtained from the United States, Italy and Spain. PBMCs, B-cell-depleted T cells, or T cells were the source of the cDNA or gDNA that made up the material.

Per the original data handling: Amplification with reference gene primers provided the estimates of nucleated cell counts. The table came from immunoSEQ multiplex PCR; TCRdb's copy has only in-frame clones and leaves some out. Clone size and the V and J calls come from that table; the DNA yielded D and trimming. The table lists almost 350,000 clones, around nine tenths of them singletons. The CDR3 consists of 14 residues. Germline assignment: CDR1 MGHDK and CDR2 SYGVNS. J was trimmed by 9 bases and V by 5 bases; bases with no gene match: 8. Before they entered the study, exposed participants had met a COVID-19 case within 2 weeks.

V gene TRBV25-1 combines with J gene TRBJ2-1, with 9 bases fitting TRBD2. The sequenced material came from PBMCs or T cells enriched from blood (not recorded which). The receptor's source is a woman in her twenties or thirties who had been exposed to COVID-19. The CDR3 spells CASSSSGIGSEQFF. DNA for the CDR3: TGTGCCAGCAGTTCTAGCGGGATAGGGTCTGAGCAGTTCTTC.